The TCR beta chain under discussion was sequenced for a study of blood T cell repertoires in COVID-19. About the study: COVID-19 samples, acute and convalescent, were from the United States, Italy and Spain. Sample material is recorded as cDNA or gDNA derived from T cells, B-cell-depleted T cells, or PBMCs.

CDR3 length equals 15 residues. After removal of 5 bases from V and 2 bases from J, the junction contained 11 bases not matched to a gene. Germline values: CDR1 GTSNPN, CDR2 SVGIG (reference sequence). Original processing notes: Reference gene primers were amplified, and this amplification served to estimate nucleated cell counts. Some clones are missing from TCRdb's copy, which holds only in-frame ones; the method was immunoSEQ multiplex PCR. That table gives V, J and clone size, and the DNA gave D and trimming. Of about 120,000 clones listed, approximately 88% were seen once; the top ten hold around a tenth.

The clonotype originates from a man aged 45-65 years with acute or convalescent COVID-19. V usage is TRBV30 and J usage is TRBJ1-1; TRBD1 matches at 7 bases. The sequenced material came from peripheral blood. Written as DNA, the CDR3 is TGTGCCTGGGCCAAACCCGGGACAGCAAACACTGAAGCTTTCTTT. The encoded protein is CAWAKPGTANTEAFF. The variable domain in full, completed from reference TRBV30 and TRBJ1-1, reads SQTIHQWPATLVQPVGSPLSLECTVEGTSNPNLYWYRQAAGRGLQLLFYSVGIGQISSEVPQNLSASRPQDRQFILSSKKLLLSDSGFYLCAWAKPGTANTEAFFGQGTRLTVV.